This T cell receptor (beta chain) was observed in a study of blood T cell repertoires in COVID-19. At the level of the study: COVID-19 samples, acute and convalescent, were from the United States, Italy and Spain.

Deletions cut 8 bases from V and 1 base from J, with 9 bases between. The germline V gene encodes CDR1 SEHNR and CDR2 FQNEAQ (reference sequence). This CDR3 region has 13 residues. Everyone who took part was 18 to 89 years old, and they came from about two dozen US areas. Assay used: immunoSEQ multiplex PCR; TCRdb lists only in-frame clones, some missing. The sample contains about 180,000 clones, roughly 83% of which appear only once. The sequenced sample was PBMCs or T cells enriched from blood (not recorded which). The chain has TRBV7-9 and TRBJ1-3; no reliable D call. This TCR derives from a woman in her twenties or thirties who had recovered from COVID-19. Written as DNA, the CDR3 is TGTGCCAGCGAACGGTCGTCTGGAAACACCATATATTTT. Its protein is CASERSSGNTIYF. Based on the CDR3 plus reference TRBV7-9 and TRBJ1-3, the full variable domain is DTGVSQNPRHKITKRGQNVTFRCDPISEHNRLYWYRQTLGQGPEFLTYFQNEAQLEKSRLLSDRFSAERPKGSFSTLEIQRTEQGDSAMYLCASERSSGNTIYFGEGSWLTVV.